This TCR beta chain was found in a study of shared clonotypes between healthy human individuals. Naive-designated CD8 cells lacked CD45RO, were positively enriched for CCR7, and omitted terminally differentiated effector memory CD45RA+ cells. Trimming stripped 7 bases from V and 7 bases from J, with 11 bases between. This CDR3 has 11 residues. Germline CDR1 is SQVTM and CDR2 is ANQGSEA. The repertoire was sequenced with immunoSEQ multiplex PCR; TCRdb's copy has only in-frame clones and lacks some. Of more than 2 million clones in the sample, around 93% are singletons; the top ten hold less than 2%. The receptor comes from a man younger than 35 in good health. Some clones in this sample may be carry-over from other donors' samples. Input material: naive CD8+ T cells from PBMCs. This chain uses TRBV29-1 with TRBJ2-1, with D tentatively TRBD2 (6 bases). Here the CDR3 reads CSAVGGNEQFF. The CDR3 nucleotides are TGCAGCGCCGTCGGAGGGAATGAGCAGTTCTTC.